One TCR beta chain is described in this entry. The record originates from a study of blood T cell repertoires in COVID-19. Study as a whole: COVID-19 samples, acute and convalescent, were from the United States, Italy and Spain. Sources were T cells, B-cell-depleted T cells, or PBMCs; the material itself was cDNA or gDNA.

V lost 6 bases, J lost 4 bases, and 8 bases stayed unmatched. Germline CDR1 and CDR2: MNHNY and SVGAGI (reference sequence). The CDR3 length is 14 residues. The authors' processing: Reference gene primer amplification gave nucleated cell count estimates. Data came from immunoSEQ multiplex PCR; TCRdb stores just in-frame clones and leaves some out. That table is the source of V, J and clone size, and D and trimming were worked out from the DNA. The data contain fewer than 150,000 clones, just over 75% of them singletons. This TCR was recovered from a human donor in a cohort sampled during active COVID-19. The chain has TRBV6-6 and TRBJ1-1; the match to TRBD1 covers 7 bases. The sample consisted of peripheral blood. CDR3 residues: CASSSGGLSTEAFF. In DNA, the CDR3 is TGTGCCAGCAGCTCAGGGGGTTTGAGCACTGAAGCTTTCTTT.